This T cell receptor beta chain was captured by sequencing in a study of T cells in Graves' hyperthyroidism and ophthalmopathy. The CDR3 runs to 14 residues. Trimming pared 10 bases from V and 4 bases from J, leaving 19 bases between. The germline CDR1 and CDR2 sequences are MDHEN and SYDVKM. Amplification targeted TCR beta CDR3 regions from RNA transcripts. With the HTBI primer set, the TCR CDR3 went through a first round of RT-PCR. TCRdb recomputed calls from the multiplex PCR reads with MiXCR, one row per CDR3 protein. The sample carries around 700,000 distinct CDR3 sequences, 18% recorded once. The origin of this receptor is a woman aged 45-65 years with Graves' hyperthyroidism that later progressed to Graves' ophthalmopathy. Sequencing was performed on blood. The chain combines TRBV28 with TRBJ1-2; D is undetermined. In DNA, the CDR3 is TGTGCCACCGGTGAGGTTGGAGAGGGCTATGGCTACACCTTC. Its translation: CATGEVGEGYGYTF.